This T cell receptor (beta chain) was sequenced during a study of identical twins. Study-level points and caveats: Cross-sectional statistical analysis, not tracking of the same donors, underpinned the conclusions.

Comment on this clonotype: Its antigen is currently unknown.

TCRdb independently ran MiXCR on the 5' RACE reads; one entry per CDR3 protein. This table holds hundreds of thousands of distinct CDR3 sequences, about 20% found once. These data also formed part of another study, on T cells expressing NK-cell markers. That study reports: Sorted T-cell subsets CD3+CD56+NKG2C+, CD3+CD56+NKG2C- and CD3+CD56-NKG2C+ were TCR beta-sequenced. Eight donors were sequenced, seven testing HCMV-seropositive and one testing seronegative. Where four donors were concerned, these clonotypes also led the CD3+CD56-NKG2C+ fraction.

The sequence was collected from a woman aged 18-30 years in good health. Sequencing was done on a sample of PBMCs.

The CDR3 sequence is CSARLTGATGELFF. The CDR3 DNA follows: TGCAGTGCTAGGTTAACAGGGGCCACCGGGGAGCTGTTTTTT. The chain combines TRBV20-1 with TRBJ2-2; 7 nucleotides match TRBD1. The V and J ends lost 3 bases and 4 bases, in that order; junction bases with no gene match: 5. CDR1 and CDR2 from the germline V gene are DFQATT and SNEGSKA (reference sequence). The CDR3 is 14 amino acids.